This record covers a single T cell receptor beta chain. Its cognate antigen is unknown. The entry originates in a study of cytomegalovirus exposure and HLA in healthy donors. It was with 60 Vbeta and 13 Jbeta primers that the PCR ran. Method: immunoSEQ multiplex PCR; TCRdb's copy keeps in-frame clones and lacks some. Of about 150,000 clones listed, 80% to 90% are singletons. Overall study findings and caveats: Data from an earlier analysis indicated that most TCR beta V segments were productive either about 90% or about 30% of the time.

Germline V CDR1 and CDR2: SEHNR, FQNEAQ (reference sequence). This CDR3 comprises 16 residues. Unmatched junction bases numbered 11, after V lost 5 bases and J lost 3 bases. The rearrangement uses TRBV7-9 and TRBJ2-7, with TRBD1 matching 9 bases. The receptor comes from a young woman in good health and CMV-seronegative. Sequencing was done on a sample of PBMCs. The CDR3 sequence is CASSVTPGQGYYEQYF. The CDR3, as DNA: TGTGCCAGCAGCGTAACCCCGGGACAGGGTTACTACGAGCAGTACTTC.